The clone carrying this T cell receptor (beta chain) has just a few counts. Its antigen is unidentified. This record comes from a study of identical twins. Germline V gene data show CDR1 as LGHDT and CDR2 as YNNKEL (reference sequence). Between the trimmed V and J ends, which lost 3 bases and 7 bases, there was a span of 12 bases. This CDR3 is built from 13 residues. Template switching, a step in the protocol, added a universal primer site, and cDNA carried unique molecular identifiers. MiXCR, run by TCRdb on the 5' RACE reads, gives a single entry per CDR3 protein. Of 520,000 or so distinct CDR3 sequences in the sample, about 20% were seen once. Study results and limitations: There is a chance that invariant MAIT and iNKT cells partially muddied zero-insertion analyses. Within beta out-of-frame sequences, the excess sharing observed between twins was weaker.

This same sample was also taken into another study, of T cells expressing NK-cell markers.

V is TRBV3-1 and J is TRBJ1-2, with unresolved D. Sequenced: CD4+ T cells sorted from blood. The TCR sequence derives from a woman in her late teens or twenties in good health. The CDR3 nucleotides read TGTGCCAGCAGCCAGCGTCAGATAGGTGGCTACACCTTC. Its protein is CASSQRQIGGYTF.